The present T cell receptor beta chain was sequenced within a study of beta chain features in type 1 diabetes. Study in general: Taken together, all samples contributed around 100 million examined sorted cells.

Isolated RNA was reverse transcribed in full, so expressed TCRB transcripts were sequenced. An average around 3.8 million reads came from naive, central memory and regulatory T cell samples. Clones were sequenced by immunoSEQ multiplex PCR, and TCRdb holds only the in-frame ones, with some missing. The table lists 680,000 or so clones, 15% to 18% of them singletons. Study-level results: Equally in patients and controls, PCR might preferentially amplify shorter templates.

To note about this clone: Its target is not known.

Isolation of CD4+ naive, central memory, regulatory and stem cell-like memory cells was achieved by sorting via CD45RO/CCR7/CD25/CD127/CD95/CD27. Germline V gene lookup returns CDR1 SGHVS and CDR2 FQNEAQ. V lost 8 bases and J lost 0, with 17 bases in between. The CDR3 is 15 amino acids. The material sequenced was naive CD4+ T cells from blood. The chain has TRBV7-8 and TRBJ2-7; D is undetermined. This receptor was taken from a man between 18 and 35 years old in good health. CDR3 nucleotide sequence: TGTGCCAGCGTCAGCTTATTCCGTCTCTCCTACGAGCAGTACTTC. It yields the protein CASVSLFRLSYEQYF.